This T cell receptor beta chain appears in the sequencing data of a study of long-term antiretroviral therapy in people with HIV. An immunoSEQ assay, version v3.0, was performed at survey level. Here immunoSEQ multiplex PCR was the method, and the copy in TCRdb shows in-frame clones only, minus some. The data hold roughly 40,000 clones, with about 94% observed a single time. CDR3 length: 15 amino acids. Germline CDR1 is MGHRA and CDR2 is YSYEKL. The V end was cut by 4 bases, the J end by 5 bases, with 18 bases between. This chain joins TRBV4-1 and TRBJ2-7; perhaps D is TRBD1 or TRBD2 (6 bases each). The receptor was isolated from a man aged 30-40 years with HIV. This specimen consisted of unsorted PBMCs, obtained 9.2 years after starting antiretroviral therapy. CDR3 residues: CASSRQDRRGDEQYF. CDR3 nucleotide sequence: TGCGCCAGCAGCCGCCAAGACCGTAGGGGGGACGAGCAGTACTTC.